This T cell receptor (beta chain) was sequenced during a study of T-cell memory formation after mild COVID-19. Details on this clonotype: Its specificity is not known.

Study-level findings and limits: CD4+ contracting clones were found mainly in CM and EM, and CD8+ ones in EMRA.

Via MiXCR, TCRdb re-called the 5' RACE reads, giving one row per CDR3 protein. The sample records some 320,000 distinct CDR3 sequences, approximately 15% being singletons. Germline V gene sequence: CDR1 DFQATT, CDR2 SNEGSKA (reference sequence). V gave up 6 bases and J gave up 10 bases; unmatched junction bases: 8. The CDR3 extends over 13 amino acids. The chain uses TRBV20-1 and TRBJ1-6, with 8 positions matching TRBD1. This sequence originates from a young man who had mild COVID-19 (a few samples of this study predate the infection). Cell type and time point are not known. Sequencing was done on a sample of PBMCs or a T cell subset sorted from them (not recorded which). CDR3 sequence (DNA): TGCAGTGCCCTAGGACAGGGCCCATCACCCCTCCACTTT. Translating gives CSALGQGPSPLHF.